This T cell receptor beta chain was captured in a study of T cell responses to AZD1222 COVID-19 vaccine. Findings and caveats of the study: When two AZD1222 doses had been given, Spike-specific TCR breadth and depth rose. In all cases, repertoires were sampled only after the peak T cell response. Clonal diversity may have been underestimated, and the donors were mostly white British, with more females than males. Spike regions recognized by vaccine-associated CD4 TCRs spanned the protein, led by 160-218 and 743-854.

Trimming took off 6 bases at V and 5 bases at J, with 19 bases between the two ends. The CDR3 extends over 15 amino acids. Note on this clone: Its antigen is unidentified.

Only in-frame clones appear in the TCRdb table, and some are missing; sequencing was by immunoSEQ multiplex PCR. The sample has approximately 220,000 clones; approximately 94% are singletons. The rearrangement links TRBV23-1 to TRBJ1-1; D is undetermined. TRBV23-1 is assigned to the ORF class and has an uncertain function. The input for sequencing was peripheral blood, taken on day 0 of MenACWY control vaccination. The clonotype originates from an adult in good health. The CDR3 nucleotides are TGCGCCAGCAGGCCCAGCGGCCCTCGAGGGACTGAAGCTTTCTTT. This encodes CASRPSGPRGTEAFF.